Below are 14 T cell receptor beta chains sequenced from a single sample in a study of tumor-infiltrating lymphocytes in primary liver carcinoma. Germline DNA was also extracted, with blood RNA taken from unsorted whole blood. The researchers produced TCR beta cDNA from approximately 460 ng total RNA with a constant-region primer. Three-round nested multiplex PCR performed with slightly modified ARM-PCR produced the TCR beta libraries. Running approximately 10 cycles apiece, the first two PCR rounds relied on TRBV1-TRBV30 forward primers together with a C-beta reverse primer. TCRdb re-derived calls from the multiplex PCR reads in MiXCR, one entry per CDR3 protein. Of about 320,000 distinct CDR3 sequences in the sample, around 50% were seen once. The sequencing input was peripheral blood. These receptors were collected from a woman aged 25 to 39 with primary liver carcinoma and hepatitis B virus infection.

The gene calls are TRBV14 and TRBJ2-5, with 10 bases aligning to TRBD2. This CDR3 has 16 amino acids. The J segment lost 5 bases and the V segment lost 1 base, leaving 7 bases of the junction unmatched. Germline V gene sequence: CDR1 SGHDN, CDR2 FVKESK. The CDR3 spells CASSQGASGSWETQYF. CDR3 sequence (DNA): TGTGCCAGCAGCCAAGGGGCTAGCGGGAGCTGGGAGACCCAGTACTTC.

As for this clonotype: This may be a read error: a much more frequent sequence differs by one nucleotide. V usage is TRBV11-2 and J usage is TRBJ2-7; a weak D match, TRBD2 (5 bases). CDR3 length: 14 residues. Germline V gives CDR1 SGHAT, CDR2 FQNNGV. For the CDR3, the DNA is TGTGCCAGCAACTTAATCGAGGGAGCTGTCGAGCAGTACTTC. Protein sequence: CASNLIEGAVEQYF.

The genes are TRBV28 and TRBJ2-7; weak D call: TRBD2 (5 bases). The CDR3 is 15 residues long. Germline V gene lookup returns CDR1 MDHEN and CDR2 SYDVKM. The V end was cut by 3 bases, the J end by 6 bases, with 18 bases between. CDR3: CASSFPRLAKGEQYF. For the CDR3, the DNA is TGTGCCAGCAGTTTCCCAAGGCTAGCAAAGGGCGAGCAGTACTTC.

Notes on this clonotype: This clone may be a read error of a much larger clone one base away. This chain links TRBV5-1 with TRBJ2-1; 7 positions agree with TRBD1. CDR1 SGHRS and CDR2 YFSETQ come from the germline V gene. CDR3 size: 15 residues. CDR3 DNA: TGCGCCAGCAGCTTGTGGGGACAGACCTACAATGGGCAGTTCTTC. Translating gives CASSLWGQTYNGQFF. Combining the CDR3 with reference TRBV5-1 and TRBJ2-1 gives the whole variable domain KAGVTQTPRYLIKTRGQQVTLSCSPISGHRSVSWYQQTPGQGLQFLFEYFSETQRNKGNFPGRFSGRQFSNSRSEMNVSTLELGDSALYLCASSLWGQTYNGQFFGPGTRLTVL.

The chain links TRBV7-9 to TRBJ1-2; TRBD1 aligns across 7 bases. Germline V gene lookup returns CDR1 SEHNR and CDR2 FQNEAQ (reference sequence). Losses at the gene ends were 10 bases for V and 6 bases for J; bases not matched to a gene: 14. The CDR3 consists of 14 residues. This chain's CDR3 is CATQAEGAKDGYTF. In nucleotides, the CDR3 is TGTGCCACCCAAGCAGAGGGGGCAAAGGATGGCTACACCTTC. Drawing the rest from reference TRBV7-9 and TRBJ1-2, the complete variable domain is DTGVSQNPRHKITKRGQNVTFRCDPISEHNRLYWYRQTLGQGPEFLTYFQNEAQLEKSRLLSDRFSAERPKGSFSTLEIQRTEQGDSAMYLCATQAEGAKDGYTFGSGTRLTVV.

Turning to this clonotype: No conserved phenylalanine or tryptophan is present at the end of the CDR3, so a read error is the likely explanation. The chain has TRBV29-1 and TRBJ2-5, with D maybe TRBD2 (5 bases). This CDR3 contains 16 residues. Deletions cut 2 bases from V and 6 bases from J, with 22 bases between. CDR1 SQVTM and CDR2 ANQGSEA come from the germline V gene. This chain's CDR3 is CSVEFWGVGSWKTQYL. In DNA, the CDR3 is TGCAGCGTTGAATTTTGGGGAGTTGGCAGTTGGAAGACCCAGTACTTA.

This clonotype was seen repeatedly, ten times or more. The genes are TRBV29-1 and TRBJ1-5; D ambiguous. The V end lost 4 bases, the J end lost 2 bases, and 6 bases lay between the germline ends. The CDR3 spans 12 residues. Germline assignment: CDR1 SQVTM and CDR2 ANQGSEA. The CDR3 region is CSVGEGNQPQHF. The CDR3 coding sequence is TGCAGCGTTGGTGAGGGCAATCAGCCCCAGCATTTT.

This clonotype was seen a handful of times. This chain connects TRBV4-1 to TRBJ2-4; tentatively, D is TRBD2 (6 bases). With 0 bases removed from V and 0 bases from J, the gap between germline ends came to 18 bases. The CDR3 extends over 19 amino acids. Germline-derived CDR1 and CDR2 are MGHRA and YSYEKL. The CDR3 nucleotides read TGCGCCAGCAGCCAAGAATGGCGGGAAGGGTTCCTAGCCAAAAACATTCAGTACTTC. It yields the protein CASSQEWREGFLAKNIQYF.

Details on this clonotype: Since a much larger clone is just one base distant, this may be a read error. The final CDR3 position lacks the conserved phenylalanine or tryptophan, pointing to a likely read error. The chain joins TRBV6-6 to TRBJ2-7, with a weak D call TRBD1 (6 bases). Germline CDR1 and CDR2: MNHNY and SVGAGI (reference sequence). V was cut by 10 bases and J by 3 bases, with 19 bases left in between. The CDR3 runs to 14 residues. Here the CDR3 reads CATHDRGGIYEQYY. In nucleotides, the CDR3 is TGTGCCACCCACGATCGAGGGGGAATCTACGAGCAGTACTAC.

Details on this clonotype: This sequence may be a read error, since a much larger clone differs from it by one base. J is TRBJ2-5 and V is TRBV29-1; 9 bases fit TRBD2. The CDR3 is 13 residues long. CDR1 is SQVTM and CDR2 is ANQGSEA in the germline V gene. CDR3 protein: CRVGLAGRETQYF. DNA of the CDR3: TGCAGAGTTGGTCTAGCGGGGCGGGAGACCCAGTACTTC.

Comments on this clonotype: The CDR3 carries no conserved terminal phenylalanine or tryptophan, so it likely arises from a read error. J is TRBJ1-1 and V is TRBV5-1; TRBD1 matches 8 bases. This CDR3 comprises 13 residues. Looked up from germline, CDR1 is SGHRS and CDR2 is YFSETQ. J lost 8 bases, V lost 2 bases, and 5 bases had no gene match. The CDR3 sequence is CASSFHWTGEAFL. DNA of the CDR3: TGCGCCAGCAGCTTTCACTGGACAGGGGAAGCTTTCTTA.

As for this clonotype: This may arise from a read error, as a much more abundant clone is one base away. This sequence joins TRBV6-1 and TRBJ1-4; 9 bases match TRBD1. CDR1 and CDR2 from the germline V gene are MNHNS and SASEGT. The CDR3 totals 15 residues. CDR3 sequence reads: CACSEDPGTGKRLFF. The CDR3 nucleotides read TGTGCCTGCAGTGAAGACCCCGGGACAGGGAAGCGGCTGTTTTTT.

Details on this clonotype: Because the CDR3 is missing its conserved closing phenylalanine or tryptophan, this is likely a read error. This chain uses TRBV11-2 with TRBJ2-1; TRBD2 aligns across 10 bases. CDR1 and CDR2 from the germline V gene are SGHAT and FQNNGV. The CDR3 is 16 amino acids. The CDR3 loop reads CVSSLRFASGSNEQFL. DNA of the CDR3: TGTGTCAGCAGCTTAAGGTTTGCTAGCGGGAGCAATGAGCAGTTCCTC.

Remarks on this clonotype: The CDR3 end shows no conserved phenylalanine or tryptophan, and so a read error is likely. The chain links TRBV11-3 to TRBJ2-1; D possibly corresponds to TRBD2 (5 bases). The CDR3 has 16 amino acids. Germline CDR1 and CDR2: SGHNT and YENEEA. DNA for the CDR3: TGTGCCAGCAGCCCCCTCGGGGTTAGCTCCTACAACGAGCAGTTCCTC. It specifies CASSPLGVSSYNEQFL.